The rows below give T cell receptor beta chains drawn from one sample of a study of cytomegalovirus exposure and HLA in healthy donors. Clones were sequenced by immunoSEQ multiplex PCR, and TCRdb holds only the in-frame ones, with some missing. The sample holds 200,000 to 250,000 clones, about 85% seen once. Sequenced sample: PBMCs. These receptors originate from a human donor in good health. CDR3s include the opening cysteine and the closing phenylalanine or tryptophan. Fields, in order: D gene, V gene, J gene, clone size, CDR3 protein, CDR3 DNA. The D gene is left open where the match is weak. Part of the rows lack a size; the others show once, few, many or a class for expanded clones.

D gene: -; V gene: TRBV15; J gene: TRBJ2-1; clone size: -; CDR3 protein: CATSRGGLLTSSYNEQFF; CDR3 DNA: TGTGCCACCAGCAGAGGAGGCCTTCTGACTAGCTCCTACAATGAGCAGTTCTTC
D gene: -; V gene: TRBV19; J gene: TRBJ1-5; clone size: -; CDR3 protein: CASSYRVSQPQHF; CDR3 DNA: TGTGCCAGTAGTTACAGGGTGAGTCAGCCCCAGCATTTT
D gene: -; V gene: TRBV27; J gene: TRBJ2-3; clone size: -; CDR3 protein: CASSLRGSTDTQYF; CDR3 DNA: TGTGCCAGCAGTTTACGGGGAAGCACAGATACGCAGTATTTT
D gene: -; V gene: TRBV30; J gene: TRBJ2-6; clone size: -; CDR3 protein: CAGSGSGANVLTF; CDR3 DNA: TGTGCCGGGTCAGGCTCTGGGGCCAACGTCCTGACTTTC
D gene: TRBD1; V gene: TRBV2; J gene: TRBJ2-7; clone size: once; CDR3 protein: CASRIDRVIYEQYF; CDR3 DNA: TGTGCCAGCCGGATCGACAGGGTAATCTACGAGCAGTACTTC
D gene: TRBD2; V gene: TRBV7-9; J gene: TRBJ2-7; clone size: -; CDR3 protein: CASSFPGTSGSYEQYF; CDR3 DNA: TGTGCCAGCAGCTTCCCCGGGACTAGCGGATCCTACGAGCAGTACTTC
D gene: TRBD2; V gene: TRBV5-1; J gene: TRBJ2-2; clone size: few; CDR3 protein: CASSVSSGRNTGELFF; CDR3 DNA: TGCGCCAGCAGCGTTTCTAGCGGGAGGAACACCGGGGAGCTGTTTTTT
D gene: TRBD2; V gene: TRBV7-8; J gene: TRBJ2-7; clone size: -; CDR3 protein: CASSPTSGASSYEQYF; CDR3 DNA: TGTGCCAGCAGTCCTACTAGCGGAGCGAGCTCCTACGAGCAGTACTTC
D gene: -; V gene: TRBV30; J gene: TRBJ1-5; clone size: -; CDR3 protein: CAWSGGERQPQHF; CDR3 DNA: TGTGCCTGGAGCGGGGGGGAGCGACAGCCCCAGCATTTT
D gene: -; V gene: TRBV27; J gene: TRBJ2-7; clone size: -; CDR3 protein: CASSRPPYPGAVYEQYF; CDR3 DNA: TGTGCCAGCAGTCGACCCCCTTATCCAGGGGCGGTCTACGAGCAGTACTTC
D gene: TRBD1; V gene: TRBV7-3; J gene: TRBJ2-7; clone size: -; CDR3 protein: CASSQGQGPYEQYF; CDR3 DNA: TGTGCCAGCAGCCAGGGACAGGGACCCTACGAGCAGTACTTC
D gene: -; V gene: TRBV27; J gene: TRBJ2-7; clone size: -; CDR3 protein: CASSPGSEEQYF; CDR3 DNA: TGTGCCAGCAGTCCAGGGTCCGAGGAGCAGTACTTC
D gene: TRBD2; V gene: TRBV30; J gene: TRBJ2-1; clone size: -; CDR3 protein: CAWSVGLAGDNEQFF; CDR3 DNA: TGTGCCTGGAGTGTTGGACTAGCGGGAGACAATGAGCAGTTCTTC
D gene: TRBD1; V gene: TRBV5-4; J gene: TRBJ2-4; clone size: -; CDR3 protein: CASSFPTGDTKNIQYF; CDR3 DNA: TGTGCCAGCAGCTTCCCCACAGGGGACACCAAAAACATTCAGTACTTC
D gene: TRBD1; V gene: TRBV5-1; J gene: TRBJ2-7; clone size: -; CDR3 protein: CASSWGQGYEQYF; CDR3 DNA: TGCGCCAGCAGCTGGGGACAGGGCTACGAGCAGTACTTC
D gene: TRBD2; V gene: TRBV7-8; J gene: TRBJ2-1; clone size: -; CDR3 protein: CASSLTSTGNEQFF; CDR3 DNA: TGTGCCAGCAGCTTGACTAGCACTGGGAATGAGCAGTTCTTC
D gene: TRBD2; V gene: TRBV28; J gene: TRBJ2-1; clone size: -; CDR3 protein: CASSSTGGPSYNEQFF; CDR3 DNA: TGTGCCAGCAGTTCGACGGGAGGACCTTCCTACAATGAGCAGTTCTTC